The 30 T cell receptor beta chains listed next were all sequenced from one sample in a study of beta chain features in type 1 diabetes (dated by TCRdb to the late 2010s). Receptor libraries were prepared by the immunoSEQ multiplex PCR assay. The High Capacity cDNA Reverse Transcription Kit was used to reverse transcribe all of the isolated RNA, meaning that expressed TCRB transcripts were what got sequenced. The table was pulled from immuneACCESS by TCRdb, which kept in-frame rearrangements only. Such tables lose some clones; where checked, under half of the loss comes from unresolved V genes, and the rest has no known cause. For this sample there are fewer than 550,000 clones; 10% to 12% appear just once. Of the sample, around 0.05% is held by the ten largest clones. The source material was naive CD4+ T cells from blood. Taken with the paper, the label for cell subset or site translates to: true naive CD4+ T cells. The receptors originated from a woman aged 18-35 years in good health.

V is TRBV7-8 and J is TRBJ2-7, with a possible D match to TRBD1 (5 bases). Germline assignment: CDR1 SGHVS and CDR2 FQNEAQ. The V end lost 6 bases, the J end lost 5 bases, and 17 bases lay between the germline ends. CDR3 length: 14 residues. The CDR3 DNA follows: TGTGCCAGCAGTAAGACAGCTGACGAGGACGAGCAGTACTTC. This gives the protein CASSKTADEDEQYF.

There are a few counts of this clone. The chain combines TRBV9 with TRBJ1-3; 9 bases agree with TRBD1. Germline CDR1 and CDR2: SGDLS and YYNGEE. J gave up 3 bases and V 4 bases, and 2 bases lay outside the gene matches. There are 14 residues in the CDR3. The CDR3 loop reads CASSLDRGGNTIYF. The CDR3 region has the DNA TGTGCCAGCAGCCTGGACAGGGGTGGAAACACCATATATTTT.

This clone was observed many times. The CDR3 here is CASSFSGANVLTF. The CDR3 DNA sequence: TGTGCCAGCAGCTTCTCTGGGGCCAACGTCCTGACTTTC. The V call is TRBV13, the J call TRBJ2-6; unclear D gene. Germline-derived CDR1 and CDR2 are PRHDT and FYEKMQ (reference sequence). The CDR3 sequence is 13 residues long. Trimming removed 3 bases from V and 0 bases from J, with 0 bases in between.

The genes are TRBV10-3 and TRBJ2-7; possibly TRBD2 for D (5 bases). Germline CDR1 reads ENHRY; CDR2 reads SYGVKD. V lost 7 bases, J lost 1 base, and 14 bases lay in between. The length of the CDR3 is 14 residues. DNA of the CDR3: TGTGCCATCAATTCGGGGTTTGGGTCCTACGAGCAGTACTTC. Its translation is CAINSGFGSYEQYF.

The gene calls are TRBV13 and TRBJ2-7; D might be TRBD2 (5 bases). Germline values: CDR1 PRHDT, CDR2 FYEKMQ (reference sequence). V lost 0 bases, J lost 5 bases, and 20 bases lay in between. The CDR3 covers 17 residues. CDR3 protein: CASSLGGAMSGFHEQYF. The CDR3 region has the DNA TGTGCCAGCAGCTTAGGAGGAGCGATGTCGGGGTTCCACGAGCAGTACTTC.

This clone has only a few counts. The chain employs TRBV7-2 and TRBJ2-2, with D unresolved. Germline V gives CDR1 SGHTA, CDR2 FQGNSA. The V end lost 5 bases, the J end lost 7 bases, and 17 bases lay between the germline ends. The CDR3 has 15 residues. Here the CDR3 reads CASSTAYPRGGELFF. The CDR3 DNA reads TGTGCCAGCAGCACGGCCTACCCCCGTGGCGGGGAGCTGTTTTTT.

The chain joins TRBV14 to TRBJ1-2, with D maybe TRBD1 (5 bases). Trimming took 2 bases from V and 7 from J, leaving 14 bases between them. The CDR3 contains 14 residues. Germline-derived CDR1 and CDR2 are SGHDN and FVKESK. CDR3 DNA: TGTGCCAGCAGCCAAACTCGGGGGTCCGGTGGCTACACCTTC. Its protein is CASSQTRGSGGYTF.

This clone was counted a few times. The gene calls are TRBV7-9 and TRBJ2-1; 11 positions match TRBD2. Germline V CDR1 and CDR2: SEHNR, FQNEAQ (reference sequence). V lost 5 bases to trimming and J lost 6 bases; unmatched junction nucleotides: 6. The CDR3 runs to 15 residues. CDR3 amino acids: CASSAGTSGINEQFF. CDR3 DNA: TGTGCCAGCAGCGCCGGGACTAGCGGTATCAATGAGCAGTTCTTC.

The chain carries TRBV5-1 and TRBJ2-5; no clear D gene. The ends were cut back, 1 base at V and 5 bases at J, with 15 bases in the middle. Per the germline V gene, CDR1 is SGHRS and CDR2 is YFSETQ. This CDR3 region has 15 residues. The CDR3 nucleotides are TGCGCCAGCAGCTTGTTTCCCCAGGCAGGCGAGACCCAGTACTTC. Translated: CASSLFPQAGETQYF.

Turning to this clone: Different DNA sequences within this sample yield the same CDR3. This sequence joins TRBV29-1 and TRBJ1-2; 7 bases agree with TRBD1. V gave up 3 bases and J gave up 2 bases; unmatched junction bases: 0. The CDR3 covers 12 residues. Germline V gene data show CDR1 as SQVTM and CDR2 as ANQGSEA. The CDR3, as DNA: TGCAGCGTTGACAGGGGGAACTATGGCTACACCTTC. It codes for CSVDRGNYGYTF.

There are a few counts of this clone. This chain uses TRBV2 with TRBJ2-7; 8 bases line up with TRBD1. Germline CDR1 reads SNHLY; CDR2 reads FYNNEI. The CDR3 sequence is 13 residues long. After removal of 7 bases from V and 7 bases from J, the junction contained 9 bases not matched to a gene. Written as DNA, the CDR3 is TGTGCCAGCAAGGTACAGGGGGTGAGTGAGCAGTACTTC. This codes for CASKVQGVSEQYF.

The rearrangement uses TRBV27 and TRBJ2-7, with 8 nucleotides matching TRBD1. Germline CDR1 and CDR2: MNHEY and SMNVEV (reference sequence). Unmatched junction bases numbered 8, after V lost 10 bases and J lost 6 bases. This CDR3 comprises 12 residues. DNA of the CDR3: TGTGCCATCGCGGACAGGGTAAGCGAGCAGTACTTC. Protein sequence: CAIADRVSEQYF.

This clone turned up a few times. The chain recombines TRBV5-4 with TRBJ2-7, with D tentatively TRBD2 (6 bases). The CDR3 has 13 amino acids. V gave up 3 bases and J gave up 6 bases, with 13 bases separating them. Germline V gene lookup returns CDR1 SGHNT and CDR2 YYREEE (reference sequence). The CDR3 here is CASSYRGTLEQYV. The DNA of the CDR3 is TGTGCCAGCAGCTACCGCGGGACTCTCGAGCAGTACGTC.

This clone was found a few times. CDR3 amino acids: CASSLVAGVYNEQFF. In DNA, the CDR3 is TGCGCCAGCAGCTTGGTAGCGGGGGTCTACAATGAGCAGTTCTTC. This rearrangement joins TRBV5-1 to TRBJ2-1, with 9 bases that match TRBD2. CDR1 is SGHRS, CDR2 YFSETQ, per germline. This CDR3 has 15 amino acids. Trimming at V came to 0 bases and at J to 3 bases, leaving 1 base not matched to a gene. Drawing the rest from reference TRBV5-1 and TRBJ2-1, the complete variable domain is KAGVTQTPRYLIKTRGQQVTLSCSPISGHRSVSWYQQTPGQGLQFLFEYFSETQRNKGNFPGRFSGRQFSNSRSEMNVSTLELGDSALYLCASSLVAGVYNEQFFGPGTRLTVL.

This clone has more than one count but fewer than ten. The gene calls are TRBV7-9 and TRBJ2-1, with 12 bases identical to TRBD2. The CDR3 is 15 residues long. The germline V gene encodes CDR1 SEHNR and CDR2 FQNEAQ (reference sequence). V was clipped by 10 bases and J by 8 bases; unmatched bases: 12. As DNA, the CDR3 is TGTGCCATCCGATCCCCTAGCGGGGGGGCCGATGAGCAGTTCTTC. It yields the protein CAIRSPSGGADEQFF.

This clone was found a few times. The chain joins TRBV29-1 to TRBJ2-5, with D possibly TRBD2 on 5 matching bases. There are 15 residues in the CDR3. The V end lost 4 bases, the J end lost 4 bases, and 19 bases lay between the germline ends. The germline CDR1 and CDR2 sequences are SQVTM and ANQGSEA. CDR3 in amino acids: CSVGRGTAFGETQYF. In DNA, the CDR3 is TGCAGCGTTGGACGGGGAACGGCGTTCGGAGAGACCCAGTACTTC.

This clone has a handful of counts. Other DNA sequences in the sample encode the same CDR3. This chain joins TRBV7-9 and TRBJ1-6; 10 nucleotides line up with TRBD1. The V gene's germline CDR1 is SEHNR and CDR2 FQNEAQ (reference sequence). The junction had 0 bases not matched to a gene; V was cut back by 5 bases and J by 8 bases. The CDR3 is made up of 13 amino acids. DNA for the CDR3: TGTGCCAGCAGCGGACAGGGGGATTCACCCCTCCACTTT. This gives the protein CASSGQGDSPLHF.

The chain recombines TRBV19 with TRBJ2-5; D perhaps matches TRBD1 (6 bases). The CDR3 loop spans 15 amino acids. Germline V gives CDR1 LNHDA, CDR2 SQIVND (reference sequence). The V and J ends lost 7 bases and 5 bases respectively, with 20 bases between them. The CDR3 loop is CASKGVETGGETQYF. The CDR3 DNA sequence: TGTGCCAGTAAAGGTGTGGAGACAGGCGGGGAGACCCAGTACTTC.

The rearrangement uses TRBV4-2 and TRBJ1-5, with a tentative D call TRBD1 (6 bases). Germline-derived CDR1 and CDR2 are LGHNA and YNFKEQ. The CDR3 extends over 17 amino acids. Trimming removed 3 bases from V and 7 bases from J, with 22 bases in between. The CDR3 reads CASSQSPGRGVEQPQHF. The DNA for the CDR3 is TGTGCCAGCAGCCAGTCTCCTGGCAGGGGAGTCGAGCAGCCCCAGCATTTT.

V and J are TRBV14 and TRBJ1-1; D remains unclear. V shed 3 bases and J shed 4 bases, with 9 bases lying between them. The V gene's germline CDR1 is SGHDN and CDR2 FVKESK. This CDR3 has 13 residues. For the CDR3, the DNA is TGTGCCAGCAGCCAGTCTAGGGCCACTGAAGCTTTCTTT. This encodes CASSQSRATEAFF.

The chain carries TRBV29-1 and TRBJ2-7; perhaps TRBD1 as D (5 bases). Deletions cut 4 bases from V and 6 bases from J, with 19 bases between. CDR3 length equals 14 residues. Germline V gene lookup returns CDR1 SQVTM and CDR2 ANQGSEA. The CDR3 loop reads CSVGHDGVGAEQYF. CDR3 coding DNA: TGCAGCGTTGGGCACGATGGTGTAGGGGCCGAGCAGTACTTC.

The chain carries TRBV7-6 and TRBJ2-1, with TRBD1 matching 7 bases. V was clipped by 2 bases and J by 6 bases; unmatched bases: 7. The CDR3 runs to 15 residues. Germline CDR1 reads SGHVS; CDR2 reads FNYEAQ. CDR3 DNA: TGTGCCAGCAGCTTAACAGGGGATCGACGCAATGAGCAGTTCTTC. Translation: CASSLTGDRRNEQFF.

This clone was seen more than once but under ten times. The chain carries TRBV14 and TRBJ1-2, with 7 positions matching TRBD1. The V segment lost 0 bases and the J segment 4 bases; nucleotides outside the gene matches: 8. The CDR3 loop spans 16 amino acids. Germline lookup yields CDR1 SGHDN and CDR2 FVKESK. The CDR3 reads CASSQERGPRSYGYTF. The CDR3 DNA reads TGTGCCAGCAGCCAAGAAAGGGGGCCCCGAAGCTATGGCTACACCTTC.

V and J are TRBV25-1 and TRBJ1-2; TRBD1 might be the D (5 bases). Trimming removed 6 bases from V and 3 bases from J, with 14 bases in between. The CDR3 is 14 residues long. Germline V gives CDR1 MGHDK, CDR2 SYGVNS. The CDR3 nucleotides read TGTGCCAGCAGGGGACCGCCAAGACACTATGGCTACACCTTC. Its translation: CASRGPPRHYGYTF.

The V and J genes are TRBV5-1 and TRBJ2-2, with a weak D call TRBD1 (5 bases). The CDR3 loop spans 15 amino acids. Trimming took 4 bases from V and 4 from J, leaving 14 bases between them. CDR1 is SGHRS and CDR2 is YFSETQ in the germline V gene. The CDR3: CASSQATGRTGELFF. DNA of the CDR3: TGCGCCAGCAGCCAAGCTACAGGACGCACCGGGGAGCTGTTTTTT.

This clone was picked up a small number of times. The CDR3 DNA reads TGTGCCAGCAGCTTCGGTTTGGGTGAAGAGACCCAGTACTTC. It encodes CASSFGLGEETQYF. The rearrangement links TRBV7-2 to TRBJ2-5; no reliable D call. Germline V gene data show CDR1 as SGHTA and CDR2 as FQGNSA. V lost 3 bases and J lost 3, with 11 bases in between. The CDR3 runs 14 residues.

The chain has TRBV7-8 and TRBJ2-2, with a tentative D call TRBD1 (6 bases). The CDR3 contains 17 residues. Per the germline V gene, CDR1 is SGHVS and CDR2 is FQNEAQ. The V end lost 4 bases, the J end lost 0 bases, and 15 bases lay between the germline ends. CDR3 DNA sequence: TGTGCCAGCAGCTCTCCTCGACAGGAGACGAACACCGGGGAGCTGTTTTTT. Amino acid sequence: CASSSPRQETNTGELFF.

V usage is TRBV18 and J usage is TRBJ2-7; 7 bases map to TRBD1. J was trimmed by 5 bases and V by 4 bases; bases with no gene match: 5. Germline V gives CDR1 KGHSH, CDR2 LQKENI. This CDR3 region has 13 residues. CDR3 in amino acids: CASSLRQGDEQYV. The CDR3 nucleotides are TGTGCCAGCTCACTAAGACAGGGCGACGAGCAGTACGTC.

The chain uses TRBV5-1 and TRBJ2-7; D is unresolved. Germline-derived CDR1 and CDR2 are SGHRS and YFSETQ. This CDR3 has 13 amino acids. Deletions cut 0 bases from V and 5 bases from J, with 9 bases between. CDR3 coding DNA: TGCGCCAGCAGCTTGGTCACGCCTCACGAGCAGTACTTC. As protein: CASSLVTPHEQYF.

This clone has more than one count but fewer than ten. The chain joins TRBV18 to TRBJ2-6; D not resolved. CDR1 KGHSH and CDR2 LQKENI come from the germline V gene. Trimming took 6 bases from V and 0 from J, leaving 12 bases between them. The CDR3 has 16 residues. Here the CDR3 DNA reads TGTGCCAGCTCTCAAGTGGCCCTCTCTGGGGCCAACGTCCTGACTTTC. Residues: CASSQVALSGANVLTF.